These 31 T cell receptor beta chains came from one sample sequenced in a study of PD-1 blockade in classical Hodgkin lymphoma. Time point given: cycle 4 day 1 (C4D1), after 5 to 7 weeks of nivolumab. Each patient experienced a relapse that followed autologous stem cell transplantation, and brentuximab vedotin exposure varied. It was by magnetic negative selection that CD4+ T cells were purified from thawed PBMCs. The protocol was immunoSEQ multiplex PCR, while the TCRdb copy is restricted to in-frame clones and leaves out a portion. The data show tens of thousands of clones, with roughly 90% seen just once and 0.25% to 0.3% held by the top ten. The specimen was CD4+ T cells from blood, collected before the fourth cycle of nivolumab. Receptors originate from a human donor with classical Hodgkin lymphoma.

The CDR3 DNA reads as TGCGCCAGCAGCTTGGCTATGGCGGGAGTTAGCCACGAGCAGTACTTC. Its translation: CASSLAMAGVSHEQYF. The rearrangement joins TRBV5-1 to TRBJ2-7; 7 bases are a match to TRBD2. Germline loops: CDR1 SGHRS, CDR2 YFSETQ. The CDR3 totals 16 residues. The V segment lost 0 bases and the J segment 5 bases; nucleotides outside the gene matches: 11.

This chain uses TRBV6-6 with TRBJ2-7; D is unresolved. Germline CDR1 MNHNY, CDR2 SVGAGI (reference sequence). This CDR3 comprises 13 residues. Trimming removed 2 bases at V and 4 bases at J, with 9 bases between. The CDR3 nucleotides are TGTGCCAGCAGTTACGACGGAATTTACGAGCAGTACTTC. This sequence encodes CASSYDGIYEQYF.

The chain combines TRBV5-1 with TRBJ2-7; the match to TRBD1 covers 11 bases. This CDR3 is built from 15 residues. V shed 5 bases, J shed 4 bases, and the junction held 8 bases outside the gene matches. Germline V lookup: CDR1 SGHRS, CDR2 YFSETQ. CDR3 in DNA: TGCGCCAGCAGACCCGGGACAGGGGGGAGATACGAGCAGTACTTC. The encoded protein is CASRPGTGGRYEQYF.

The CDR3 loop reads CSVRPGQGGYNEQFF. CDR3 DNA sequence: TGCAGCGTTCGGCCAGGACAGGGGGGGTACAATGAGCAGTTCTTC. The rearrangement links TRBV29-1 to TRBJ2-1; TRBD1 matches at 10 bases. CDR1 and CDR2 from the germline V gene are SQVTM and ANQGSEA. V gave up 5 bases and J gave up 4 bases; unmatched junction bases: 8. The length of the CDR3 is 15 residues.

The chain recombines TRBV6-6 with TRBJ1-2, with a weak D call TRBD1 (6 bases). V lost 2 bases and J lost 10, with 8 bases in between. The CDR3 length is 11 residues. Germline V CDR1 and CDR2: MNHNY, SVGAGI (reference sequence). The CDR3 loop reads CASSYNRAYTF. The CDR3 nucleotides are TGTGCCAGCAGTTACAACAGGGCCTACACCTTC.

This clone was seen only once. This chain links TRBV2 with TRBJ2-3; D possibly matches TRBD1 or TRBD2 (5 bases each). The V end lost 5 bases, the J end lost 0 bases, and 12 bases lay between the germline ends. The CDR3 spans 15 residues. Looked up from germline, CDR1 is SNHLY and CDR2 is FYNNEI. CDR3 DNA: TGTGCCAGCAGTACCCTGGGGGATAGCACAGATACGCAGTATTTT. Translated: CASSTLGDSTDTQYF.

The CDR3 DNA reads TGTGCCAGCCTCAAGACCAGGGGGCTTACTGAAGCTTTCTTT. Residues: CASLKTRGLTEAFF. The chain carries TRBV27 and TRBJ1-1, with 8 bases lining up with TRBD1. Germline V gives CDR1 MNHEY, CDR2 SMNVEV (reference sequence). The CDR3 covers 14 residues. The V and J ends lost 8 bases and 5 bases, in that order; junction bases with no gene match: 10.

The DNA for the CDR3 is TGCGCCAGCAGCGTATACTCCACCCAATCCACAGATACGCAGTATTTT. Its protein product is CASSVYSTQSTDTQYF. The rearrangement joins TRBV4-1 to TRBJ2-3; D unclear. From germline, CDR1 is MGHRA and CDR2 YSYEKL. There are 16 residues in the CDR3. Trimming shortened V by 5 bases and J by 2 bases, and 17 bases separated the two germline ends.

This rearrangement joins TRBV7-9 to TRBJ2-2; weak D call: TRBD2 (6 bases). Between the trimmed V and J ends, which lost 4 bases and 7 bases, there was a span of 16 bases. Germline V gene data show CDR1 as SEHNR and CDR2 as FQNEAQ (reference sequence). The CDR3 is made up of 15 amino acids. CDR3 sequence: CASSSVEGRYGELFF. CDR3 bases: TGTGCCAGCAGCTCCGTGGAGGGCCGTTACGGGGAGCTGTTTTTT.

This clone was seen once. The rearrangement links TRBV5-8 to TRBJ1-2; 8 bases align to TRBD1. The V and J ends lost 4 bases and 0 bases, in that order; junction bases with no gene match: 11. CDR3 length equals 17 residues. Per the germline V gene, CDR1 is SGHTS and CDR2 is YDEGEE. CDR3 sequence: CASSRRTGTGANYGYTF. The CDR3 DNA reads as TGTGCCAGCAGCCGAAGAACCGGGACAGGAGCTAACTATGGCTACACCTTC.

The chain has TRBV18 and TRBJ2-5; D gene ambiguous. Near its end, the DNA agrees better with TRBJ2-7, so the J call may be wrong. The CDR3 runs to 13 residues. Germline lookup yields CDR1 KGHSH and CDR2 LQKENI. CDR3 loop: CASSPGGSYEQYF. DNA of the CDR3: TGTGCCAGCTCACCCGGCGGATCCTACGAGCAGTACTTC.

Worth noting for this clone: An end of the junction differs from the germline gene, which may be a read error. V gene TRBV6-5 combines with J gene TRBJ2-5; D not resolved. CDR1 MNHEY and CDR2 SVGAGI come from the germline V gene. CDR3 length: 15 amino acids. The CDR3 sequence: CATSLTFGSGETQYF. The CDR3 DNA sequence: TGTGCCACCAGTCTAACGTTCGGGTCGGGAGAGACCCAGTACTTC.

The V gene is TRBV9, the J gene TRBJ2-6; the D gene could be TRBD1 or TRBD2 (5 bases each). CDR1 SGDLS and CDR2 YYNGEE come from the germline V gene. V was clipped by 6 bases and J by 4 bases, with 14 bases between them. The CDR3 sequence is 15 residues long. The CDR3 is CASTDGASGANVLTF. The CDR3 DNA is TGTGCCAGCACCGACGGGGCTTCGGGGGCCAACGTCCTGACTTTC.

V and J are TRBV2 and TRBJ2-2; D is possibly TRBD2 (5 bases). This CDR3 region has 14 residues. In germline, CDR1 is SNHLY, CDR2 FYNNEI. The germline V and J ends were trimmed by 7 bases and 1 base, with 10 bases remaining between them. The CDR3 DNA is TGTGCCAGCACTGGCACTAGGAACACCGGGGAGCTGTTTTTT. Protein product: CASTGTRNTGELFF.

The chain carries TRBV10-3 and TRBJ2-7; TRBD1 is a possible D gene (6 bases). This CDR3 has 17 residues. CDR1 ENHRY and CDR2 SYGVKD come from the germline V gene. V was pared by 3 bases and J by 4 bases, with 22 bases between. CDR3 residues: CAISDPRTDDRLYEQYF. CDR3 in DNA: TGTGCCATCAGTGACCCCCGGACAGACGATCGATTATACGAGCAGTACTTC.

This chain uses TRBV28 with TRBJ2-7, with D hard to call. The CDR3 spans 14 residues. V was clipped by 7 bases and J by 4 bases, with 17 bases between them. Germline lookup yields CDR1 MDHEN and CDR2 SYDVKM. The CDR3 region has the DNA TGTGCCAGCAAATCGGGCGAGGCCCTTTACGAGCAGTACTTC. Protein: CASKSGEALYEQYF. Variable domain in full (rest from reference TRBV28 and TRBJ2-7): DVKVTQSSRYLVKRTGEKVFLECVQDMDHENMFWYRQDPGLGLRLIYFSYDVKMKEKGDIPEGYSVSREKKERFSLILESASTNQTSMYLCASKSGEALYEQYFGPGTRLTVT.

The V call is TRBV6-5, the J call TRBJ2-6, with no clear D. CDR1 and CDR2 from the germline V gene are MNHEY and SVGAGI. V was cut by 0 bases and J by 0 bases, with 3 bases left in between. The CDR3 has 15 residues. The CDR3 is CASSYSFSGANVLTF. The CDR3 nucleotides are TGTGCCAGCAGTTACTCGTTCTCTGGGGCCAACGTCCTGACTTTC.

V is TRBV11-2 and J is TRBJ2-4; D is tentatively TRBD1 or TRBD2 (5 bases each). V dropped 3 bases and J dropped 7 bases, with 7 bases sitting between them. Germline CDR1 and CDR2: SGHAT and FQNNGV. CDR3 length equals 12 residues. The CDR3 region has the DNA TGTGCCAGCAGCTTTGAGGGGAACATTCAGTACTTC. Its protein product is CASSFEGNIQYF.

This chain links TRBV19 with TRBJ2-5; D gene ambiguous. Germline loops: CDR1 LNHDA, CDR2 SQIVND (reference sequence). V gave up 5 bases and J gave up 1 base, with 8 bases separating them. This CDR3 has 13 amino acids. The CDR3 here is CASSLPPQETQYF. DNA of the CDR3: TGTGCCAGTAGTCTCCCGCCCCAAGAGACCCAGTACTTC. The complete variable domain, with remaining parts taken from reference TRBV19 and TRBJ2-5, reads DGGITQSPKYLFRKEGQNVTLSCEQNLNHDAMYWYRQDPGQGLRLIYYSQIVNDFQKGDIAEGYSVSREKKESFPLTVTSAQKNPTAFYLCASSLPPQETQYFGPGTRLLVL.

The chain has TRBV2 and TRBJ2-7; 12 bases line up with TRBD1. Germline lookup yields CDR1 SNHLY and CDR2 FYNNEI. J lost 6 bases, V lost 11 bases, and 11 bases had no gene match. The CDR3 is 14 amino acids. CDR3 DNA: TGTGCCCAAAGCTGGGGGACAGGGGGCCGCGAGCAGTACTTC. The encoded protein is CAQSWGTGGREQYF.

The V call is TRBV30, the J call TRBJ1-2; the D gene is possibly TRBD1 (5 bases). The ends were cut back, 5 bases at V and 6 bases at J, with 10 bases in the middle. Germline V gene lookup returns CDR1 GTSNPN and CDR2 SVGIG (reference sequence). The CDR3 extends over 11 amino acids. The CDR3 nucleotides read TGTGCCTGGGGGCCAGGGAATGGCTACACCTTC. Translation gives CAWGPGNGYTF.

J is TRBJ1-1 and V is TRBV6-6, with a tentative D call TRBD1 (5 bases). CDR1 is MNHNY and CDR2 is SVGAGI in the germline V gene (reference sequence). The CDR3 is 13 amino acids. V dropped 5 bases and J dropped 4 bases, with 11 bases sitting between them. The CDR3 sequence is CASSRGEGTEAFF. The CDR3, as DNA: TGTGCCAGCAGTCGGGGGGAAGGCACTGAAGCTTTCTTT.

This sequence joins TRBV10-3 and TRBJ2-7; the D call may be TRBD1 or TRBD2 (5 bases each). Germline V gives CDR1 ENHRY, CDR2 SYGVKD. V lost 7 bases to trimming and J lost 3 bases, with 10 bases between them. There are 12 residues in the CDR3. CDR3 loop: CAIKGTGYEQYF. As DNA, the CDR3 is TGTGCCATCAAAGGGACGGGCTACGAGCAGTACTTC.

The genes are TRBV9 and TRBJ2-1; tentative D call: TRBD2 (5 bases). Trimming took off 5 bases at V and 2 bases at J, with 14 bases between the two ends. The CDR3 has 15 amino acids. Germline values: CDR1 SGDLS, CDR2 YYNGEE. The CDR3 sequence is CASSGSEIPYNEQFF. The CDR3 DNA reads as TGTGCCAGCAGTGGTAGCGAAATCCCCTACAATGAGCAGTTCTTC.

With regard to this clone: Mismatch with germline at one junction end may stem from a read error. The V call is TRBV7-7, the J call TRBJ2-2; 8 bases line up with TRBD2. The germline CDR1 and CDR2 sequences are SSHAT and FNYEAQ (reference sequence). This CDR3 comprises 15 residues. The CDR3 sequence is CASSPAGADTGELFF. The DNA for the CDR3 is TGTGCTAGCAGCCCAGCGGGAGCCGACACCGGGGAGCTGTTTTTT.

The CDR3 loop reads CAIRRQGETDTQYF. The DNA for the CDR3 is TGTGCCATCAGAAGACAGGGGGAAACAGATACGCAGTATTTT. The V and J genes are TRBV10-3 and TRBJ2-3, with 9 bases matching TRBD1. This CDR3 contains 14 residues. Per the germline V gene, CDR1 is ENHRY and CDR2 is SYGVKD. With 6 bases clipped from V and 3 bases from J, the junction kept 4 bases outside the gene matches.

This chain connects TRBV11-2 to TRBJ2-2; D not resolved. In germline, CDR1 is SGHAT, CDR2 FQNNGV. This CDR3 region has 15 residues. V lost 5 bases, J lost 2 bases, and 12 bases lay in between. Here the CDR3 DNA reads TGTGCCAGCAGCCCCACCCCAGTAAACACCGGGGAGCTGTTTTTT. It yields the protein CASSPTPVNTGELFF.

This chain joins TRBV5-1 and TRBJ1-1, with unresolved D. The CDR3 is 15 residues long. Per germline, CDR1 SGHRS and CDR2 YFSETQ. V lost 0 bases and J 0 bases, leaving 9 bases between the germline ends. The CDR3 DNA is TGCGCCAGCAGCTTGGTGGTAGGGATGAACACTGAAGCTTTCTTT. Protein: CASSLVVGMNTEAFF.

The chain links TRBV12-5 to TRBJ2-1; 14 bases agree with TRBD2. The CDR3 sequence is 13 residues long. V was pared by 9 bases and J by 8 bases, with 3 bases of the junction left unmatched. Germline loops: CDR1 LGHNT, CDR2 FRNRAP. CDR3: CASGTSGSDEQFF. Written as DNA, the CDR3 is TGTGCTAGCGGGACTAGCGGGAGCGATGAGCAGTTCTTC.

The genes are TRBV4-1 and TRBJ2-7, with TRBD1 matching 8 bases. Germline CDR1 MGHRA, CDR2 YSYEKL. Trimming at V came to 4 bases and at J to 0 bases, leaving 17 bases not matched to a gene. The CDR3 is made up of 19 amino acids. CDR3 protein: CASSLTSGTGGIISYEQYF. CDR3 nucleotide sequence: TGCGCCAGCAGCCTTACCTCCGGGACAGGTGGCATAATCTCCTACGAGCAGTACTTC.

The V gene is TRBV30, the J gene TRBJ1-5; D is unclear. There are 15 residues in the CDR3. The germline V and J ends were trimmed by 3 bases and 6 bases, with 18 bases remaining between them. CDR1 and CDR2 (germline): GTSNPN, SVGIG (reference sequence). The CDR3 is CAWSSGGLGRQPQHF. The CDR3 DNA reads as TGTGCCTGGAGCTCCGGCGGGTTAGGTCGTCAGCCCCAGCATTTT.